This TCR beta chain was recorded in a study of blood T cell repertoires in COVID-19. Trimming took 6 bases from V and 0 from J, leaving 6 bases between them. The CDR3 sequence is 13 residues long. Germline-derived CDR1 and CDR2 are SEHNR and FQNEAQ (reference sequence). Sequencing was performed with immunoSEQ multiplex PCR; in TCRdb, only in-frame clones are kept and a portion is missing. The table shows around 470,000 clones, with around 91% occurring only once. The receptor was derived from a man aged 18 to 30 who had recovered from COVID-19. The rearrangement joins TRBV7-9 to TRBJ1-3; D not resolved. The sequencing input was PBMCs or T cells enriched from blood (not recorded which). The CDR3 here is CASRGSSGNTIYF. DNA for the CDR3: TGTGCCAGCAGGGGCTCCTCTGGAAACACCATATATTTT.